These 19 T cell receptor beta chains share one sample of origin, sequenced in a study of T cells in Graves' hyperthyroidism and ophthalmopathy. From RNA transcripts, TCR beta CDR3 regions were amplified. First-round RT-PCR with HTBI primers amplified the TCR CDR3 region. TCRdb reanalysed the multiplex PCR reads using MiXCR and keeps one entry per CDR3 protein. The sample holds more than 500,000 distinct CDR3 sequences; 12% to 15% are singletons and the top ten take about 15%. Input material: blood. The source of these receptors is a woman aged 40 to 50 with Graves' hyperthyroidism.

This clonotype was seen many times. This chain links TRBV12-3 or TRBV12-4 with TRBJ2-1, with 7 bases that match TRBD2. V gave up 7 bases and J gave up 0 bases; unmatched junction bases: 6. The CDR3 has 15 residues. CDR3 sequence reads: CASTPGGSSYNEQFF. The CDR3 nucleotides read TGTGCCAGCACCCCTGGCGGGAGCTCCTACAATGAGCAGTTCTTC.

The J gene is TRBJ2-5, the V gene TRBV7-9, with 12 nucleotides matching TRBD1. The V and J ends lost 6 bases and 4 bases, in that order; junction bases with no gene match: 15. CDR1 is SEHNR, CDR2 FQNEAQ, per germline (reference sequence). The CDR3 totals 18 residues. DNA of the CDR3: TGTGCCAGCAGACAACTTTTGGGGACAGGGGGCCGGGCAGAGACCCAGTACTTC. Translating it yields CASRQLLGTGGRAETQYF. The complete variable domain, with remaining parts taken from reference TRBV7-9 and TRBJ2-5, reads DTGVSQNPRHKITKRGQNVTFRCDPISEHNRLYWYRQTLGQGPEFLTYFQNEAQLEKSRLLSDRFSAERPKGSFSTLEIQRTEQGDSAMYLCASRQLLGTGGRAETQYFGPGTRLLVL.

A remark on this clonotype: Germline and junction disagree at one end, which may indicate a read error. This rearrangement joins TRBV30 to TRBJ1-5; D is uncertain. CDR1 and CDR2 from the germline V gene are GTSNPN and SVGIG (reference sequence). This CDR3 region has 13 residues. This CDR3 reads CAWAPFSDQPQHF. For the CDR3, the DNA is TGTGCCTGGGCCCCTTTTAGCGATCAGCCCCAGCATTTT.

The rearrangement joins TRBV19 to TRBJ2-7, with TRBD2 as a possible D gene (6 bases). The CDR3 is made up of 13 amino acids. CDR1 is LNHDA and CDR2 is SQIVND in the germline V gene (reference sequence). The V end was cut by 4 bases, the J end by 6 bases, with 13 bases between. The CDR3 loop reads CASSTSVRVEQYF. The CDR3 nucleotides are TGTGCCAGTAGTACTAGCGTACGAGTCGAGCAGTACTTC.

At least ten counts were recorded for this clonotype. The junction does not match germline at one end; this may be a read error. The chain is built from TRBV5-1 and TRBJ2-2; 8 bases line up with TRBD1. There are 16 residues in the CDR3. Germline loops: CDR1 SGHRS, CDR2 YFSETQ. The DNA of the CDR3 is TGTGCCAGCAGCGCTTCCGGGACAGGGAACACCGGGGAGCTGTTTTTT. Its protein product is CASSASGTGNTGELFF.

The genes are TRBV4-2 and TRBJ2-5, with D unclear. Per the germline V gene, CDR1 is LGHNA and CDR2 is YNFKEQ. V was trimmed by 1 base and J by 2 bases, leaving 11 bases between them. The CDR3 totals 15 residues. The CDR3 loop reads CASSQVSGRQETQYF. CDR3 bases: TGTGCCAGCAGCCAAGTATCTGGGCGGCAAGAGACCCAGTACTTC.

This clonotype was counted ten times or more. The rearrangement joins TRBV12-5 to TRBJ2-1; 10 bases map to TRBD1. Germline loops: CDR1 LGHNT, CDR2 FRNRAP. Trimming cost V 0 bases and J 8 bases; bases outside gene matches: 31. The CDR3 is 24 residues long. This CDR3 reads CASGLVPFVRDRGKWEGLFHEQFF. CDR3 DNA sequence: TGTGCTAGTGGTTTGGTACCTTTTGTGCGGGACAGGGGTAAGTGGGAGGGCCTATTTCATGAGCAGTTCTTC.

This clonotype has a count of ten or more. This rearrangement joins TRBV24-1 to TRBJ2-6, with 13 bases identical to TRBD2. The CDR3 extends over 23 amino acids. CDR1 is KGHDR, CDR2 SFDVKD, per germline. J was trimmed by 3 bases and V by 3 bases; bases with no gene match: 19. In DNA form, the CDR3 reads TGTGCCACCAGTGATCACAGGACTAGCGGGAGTAGCCCTATTTTTGGTGGGGCCAACGTCCTGACTTTC. This sequence encodes CATSDHRTSGSSPIFGGANVLTF.

The chain carries TRBV7-2 and TRBJ1-4; the D is unclear. This CDR3 spans 15 amino acids. Germline CDR1 is SGHTA and CDR2 is FQGNSA. V was clipped by 4 bases and J by 8 bases, with 17 bases between them. DNA of the CDR3: TGTGCCAGCAGCTGGATAGGCGGGTTTGGGGAAAAACTGTTTTTT. Its translation is CASSWIGGFGEKLFF.

The table lists this clonotype with many counts. The V call is TRBV5-1, the J call TRBJ2-7; 9 bases fit TRBD2. The CDR3 runs to 18 residues. CDR1 SGHRS and CDR2 YFSETQ come from the germline V gene. J lost 4 bases, V lost 0 bases, and 14 bases had no gene match. This chain's CDR3 is CASSLDLGLAATTYEQYF. The CDR3 DNA is TGCGCCAGCAGCTTGGATCTGGGACTAGCCGCCACAACTTACGAGCAGTACTTC.

The V and J genes are TRBV29-1 and TRBJ2-1, with 13 bases matching TRBD2. This CDR3 is 16 amino acids long. Trimming removed 6 bases from V and 2 bases from J; junction bases left unmatched: 7. Per the germline V gene, CDR1 is SQVTM and CDR2 is ANQGSEA. The CDR3 DNA is TGCAGCGTCCCCGGGACTAGCGGGAAGCCCTACAATGAGCAGTTCTTC. It yields the protein CSVPGTSGKPYNEQFF.

This clonotype occurred many times. The V and J genes are TRBV5-5 and TRBJ2-1, with 7 bases matching TRBD1. V gave up 6 bases and J gave up 7 bases; unmatched junction bases: 13. From germline, CDR1 is SGHKS and CDR2 YYEKEE (reference sequence). This CDR3 is 15 amino acids long. The CDR3 is CASTPDRRKGNEQFF. The CDR3, as DNA: TGTGCCAGCACCCCGGACAGGCGGAAGGGGAATGAGCAGTTCTTC.

This clonotype came up many times. V usage is TRBV11-3 and J usage is TRBJ2-7; 9 bases fit TRBD2. The trim removed 6 bases at V and 2 bases at J, leaving 8 bases unmatched. This CDR3 contains 15 residues. Germline CDR1 is SGHNT and CDR2 is YENEEA. DNA for the CDR3: TGTGCCAGCAGTTCTAGCGGGACCGCAACCTACGAGCAGTACTTC. It is translated as CASSSSGTATYEQYF. Filled out from reference TRBV11-3 and TRBJ2-7, the complete variable domain reads EAGVVQSPRYKIIEKKQPVAFWCNPISGHNTLYWYLQNLGQGPELLIRYENEEAVDDSQLPKDRFSAERLKGVDSTLKIQPAELGDSAVYLCASSSSGTATYEQYFGPGTRLTVT.

Many counts were recorded for this clonotype. The chain combines TRBV3-1 with TRBJ1-2; D possibly corresponds to TRBD1 (6 bases). Germline CDR1 is LGHDT and CDR2 is YNNKEL (reference sequence). CDR3 length: 13 residues. V lost 3 bases and J lost 6, with 11 bases in between. The CDR3 region is CASSHWGPNGYTF. CDR3 nucleotide sequence: TGTGCCAGCAGCCACTGGGGGCCCAATGGCTACACCTTC.

This clonotype showed up just a few times. This may stem from a read error, because a much larger clone lies one nucleotide away. This sequence joins TRBV7-2 and TRBJ2-3; 10 nucleotides align to TRBD2. CDR3 length equals 16 residues. From germline, CDR1 is SGHTA and CDR2 FQGNSA. The CDR3 loop reads CASSLELAGTTVTQYF. The DNA of the CDR3 is TGTGCCAGCAGCCTGGAACTAGCGGGGACCACAGTTACGCAGTATTTT.

This clonotype was seen repeatedly, ten times or more. This chain joins TRBV6-1 and TRBJ1-6, with a tentative D call TRBD1 (5 bases). The ends were cut back, 5 bases at V and 7 bases at J, with 9 bases in the middle. Germline CDR1 MNHNS, CDR2 SASEGT. CDR3 size: 13 residues. The CDR3 protein is CASSPRQNSPLHF. CDR3 sequence (DNA): TGTGCCAGCAGTCCCCGACAGAATTCACCCCTCCACTTT.

In nucleotides, the CDR3 is TGTGCCAGTCAAGGAAGGTTCGGTGAGCAGTTCTTC. Translation gives CASQGRFGEQFF. The chain has TRBV19 and TRBJ2-1; D not certain. Looked up from germline, CDR1 is LNHDA and CDR2 is SQIVND (reference sequence). Trimming left V 8 bases short and J 9 bases short, with 14 bases between. This CDR3 spans 12 amino acids.

This chain links TRBV2 with TRBJ2-7, with a tentative D call TRBD1 (6 bases). Germline V CDR1 and CDR2: SNHLY, FYNNEI. This CDR3 contains 15 residues. V was cut by 6 bases and J by 2 bases, with 17 bases left in between. Written as DNA, the CDR3 is TGTGCCAGCAGCCAAGACCACAGGGCAGCCTACGAGCAGTACTTC. Its protein product is CASSQDHRAAYEQYF.

This clonotype has at least ten counts. The J gene is TRBJ2-3, the V gene TRBV2, with 9 bases that match TRBD2. V shed 10 bases and J 0 bases; nucleotides not matched to a gene: 2. The germline V gene encodes CDR1 SNHLY and CDR2 FYNNEI. The CDR3 sequence is 13 residues long. The CDR3 nucleotides are TGTGCCACTACTAGCGGGAGCACAGATACGCAGTATTTT. The encoded protein is CATTSGSTDTQYF.